The sequence of this T cell receptor (beta chain) was determined in a study of T-cell reconstitution after alpha-beta-depleted transplantation in children. Study results and limitations: Reportedly, roughly two months post-transplant, alpha-beta T cells arose from several hundred expanded graft clones. At one year after transplant, newly produced T cells mostly accounted for T-cell counts and diversity. Day-60 TCRbeta diversity that was high in some patients was derived from surviving recipient T cells and thymic progenitors.

This clonotype was observed at least ten times. Its antigen remains unknown. Preparation of the TCRbeta library involved a method that used unique molecular identifiers. TCRdb called the PCR reads again in MiXCR, with one record for every CDR3 protein. Of under 850,000 distinct CDR3 sequences in the sample, around 12% were seen once. The V gene lost 6 bases and the J gene lost 1 base, with 13 bases spanning the gap. This CDR3 has 13 residues. Germline CDR1 reads DFQATT; CDR2 reads SNEGSKA (reference sequence). The receptor comes from a girl aged 2 to 9 with congenital amegakaryocytic thrombocytopenia, due to receive a stem cell transplant. The rearrangement links TRBV20-1 to TRBJ2-7, with D unclear. Source: PBMCs, taken before TCRalphabeta/CD19-depleted stem cell transplant. CDR3 nucleotide sequence: TGCAGTGCACCAGTCTCCGGGTCCTACGAGCAGTACTTC. This codes for CSAPVSGSYEQYF.